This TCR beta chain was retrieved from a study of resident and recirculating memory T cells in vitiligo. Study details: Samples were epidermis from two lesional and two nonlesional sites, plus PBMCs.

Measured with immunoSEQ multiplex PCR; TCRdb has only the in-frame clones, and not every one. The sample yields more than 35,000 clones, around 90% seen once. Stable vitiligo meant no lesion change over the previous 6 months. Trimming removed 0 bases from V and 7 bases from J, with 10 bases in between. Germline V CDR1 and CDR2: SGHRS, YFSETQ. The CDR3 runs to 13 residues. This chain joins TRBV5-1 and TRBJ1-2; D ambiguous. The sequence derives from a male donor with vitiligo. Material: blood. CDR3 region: CASSLEVSGGYTF. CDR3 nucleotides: TGCGCCAGCAGCTTGGAAGTGTCGGGTGGCTACACCTTC. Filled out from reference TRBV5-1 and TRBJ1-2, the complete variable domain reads KAGVTQTPRYLIKTRGQQVTLSCSPISGHRSVSWYQQTPGQGLQFLFEYFSETQRNKGNFPGRFSGRQFSNSRSEMNVSTLELGDSALYLCASSLEVSGGYTFGSGTRLTVV.